This T cell receptor beta chain was sequenced during a study of patients and donors after allogeneic stem cell transplantation. Trimming cost V 8 bases and J 6 bases, with 13 bases left between them. Germline-derived CDR1 and CDR2 are PRHDT and FYEKMQ (reference sequence). The CDR3 has 12 amino acids. Each CDR3 protein gets one entry after TCRdb re-called the RT-PCR reads with MiXCR. Among about 150,000 distinct CDR3 sequences listed, over 35% were seen once. The receptor's source is a human donor who was either an allogeneic HSCT recipient or a stem cell or donor lymphocyte infusion donor (not recorded which). It is not recorded whose cells these are; they may come from a transplant donor. The chain uses TRBV13 and TRBJ1-1; perhaps TRBD1 as D (6 bases). The specimen sequenced was blood, either unsorted or a sorted T cell fraction (not recorded which). The CDR3 DNA follows: TGTGCCAGCCCGATACGGGGGCCTGAAGCTTTCTTT. Protein: CASPIRGPEAFF. The variable domain in full, with the rest retrieved from reference TRBV13 and TRBJ1-1, is AAGVIQSPRHLIKEKRETATLKCYPIPRHDTVYWYQQGPGQDPQFLISFYEKMQSDKGSIPDRFSAQQFSDYHSELNMSSLELGDSALYFCASPIRGPEAFFGQGTRLTVV.